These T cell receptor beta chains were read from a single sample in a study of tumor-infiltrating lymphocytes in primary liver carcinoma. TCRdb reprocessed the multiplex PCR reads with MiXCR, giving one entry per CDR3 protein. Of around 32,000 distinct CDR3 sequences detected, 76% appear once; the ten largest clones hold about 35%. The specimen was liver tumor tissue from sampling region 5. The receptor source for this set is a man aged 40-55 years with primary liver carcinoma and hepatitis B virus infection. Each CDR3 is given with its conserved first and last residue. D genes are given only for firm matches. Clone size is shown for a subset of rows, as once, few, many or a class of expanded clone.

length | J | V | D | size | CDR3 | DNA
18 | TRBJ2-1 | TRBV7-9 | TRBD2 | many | CASSLRLAGEVEGNEQFF | TGTGCCAGCAGCTTACGTCTAGCGGGAGAGGTAGAAGGCAATGAGCAGTTCTTC
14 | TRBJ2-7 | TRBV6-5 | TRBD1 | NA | CASPFGTGYNEQYF | TGTGCCAGCCCCTTCGGGACAGGGTACAACGAGCAGTACTTC
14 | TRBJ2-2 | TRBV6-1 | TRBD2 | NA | CTSGGLAVTGVLFF | TGTACCAGCGGGGGACTAGCGGTGACCGGGGTGCTGTTTTTT
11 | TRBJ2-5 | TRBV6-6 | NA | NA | CVSSQTQTQYF | TGTGTCAGCAGTCAGACTCAGACTCAGTACTTC
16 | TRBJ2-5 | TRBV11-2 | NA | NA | CANSLTAVGSGETQYF | TGTGCCAACAGCTTAACAGCAGTGGGCTCGGGGGAGACCCAGTATTTC
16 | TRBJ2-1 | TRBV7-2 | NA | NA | CASSSVQGWSYNEQFF | TGTGCCAGCAGCTCTGTGCAGGGGTGGTCCTACAATGAGCAGTTTTTC
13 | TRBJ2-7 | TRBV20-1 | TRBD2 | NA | CSVGLAGRYEQYF | TGCAGTGTTGGACTAGCGGGACGATACGAGCAGTACTTC
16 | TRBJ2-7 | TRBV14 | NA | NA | CASSEADPVRSYEQYF | TGTGCCAGCAGCGAGGCGGATCCGGTAAGGTCCTACGAGCAGTACTTC
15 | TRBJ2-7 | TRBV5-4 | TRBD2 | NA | CASSLYRGSLYERYF | TGTGCTAGCAGCTTGTATCGCGGGAGCCTCTACGAGCGGTACTTC
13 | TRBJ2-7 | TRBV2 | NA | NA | CANGYGSWYVQYF | TGTGCCAACGGCTACGGGAGCTGGTACGTGCAGTACTTC
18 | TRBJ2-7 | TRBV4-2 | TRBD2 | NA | CASCGRPGLAGGPHEKYF | TGTGCCAGCTGTGGAAGACCGGGACTAGCGGGAGGGCCACACGAGAAGTACTTC